This TCR beta chain was recorded in a study of T cell changes during pregnancy in multiple sclerosis. The data were produced by immunoSEQ multiplex PCR, yet TCRdb's version contains in-frame clones alone and is incomplete. The sample lists 39,000 or so clones, 94% occurring once. The CDR3 contains 16 residues. Germline V gene data show CDR1 as MDHEN and CDR2 as SYDVKM. Unmatched junction bases numbered 12, after V lost 7 bases and J lost 2 bases. This TCR derives from a female donor with multiple sclerosis, enrolled in a pregnancy study. The V gene is TRBV28, the J gene TRBJ2-3, with 7 positions matching TRBD1. Material: CD8+ T cells from peripheral blood mononuclear cells, obtained in the third trimester of pregnancy. CDR3 DNA: TGTGCCAGCACATTTCAACCGGGACAGTACACAGATACGCAGTATTTT. Translation: CASTFQPGQYTDTQYF.